This T cell receptor (beta chain) was sequenced for a study of chemoradiotherapy in HPV16-positive cancers. TCRdb's table, derived via immunoSEQ multiplex PCR, lists solely in-frame clones and lacks some. The sample has about 22,000 clones, about 90% seen once. Per the germline V gene, CDR1 is SGHAT and CDR2 is FQNNGV. The CDR3 is 16 amino acids. J was trimmed by 4 bases and V by 4 bases; bases with no gene match: 9. This chain joins TRBV11-2 and TRBJ1-4; TRBD1 agrees at 7 bases. Sequencing used blood, obtained from a patient who underwent chemoradiotherapy. This TCR came from a human donor with HPV-associated anogenital cancer. CDR3 amino acids: CASSSLTGAVNEKLFF. The CDR3, as DNA: TGTGCCAGCAGCTCCCTAACAGGGGCCGTTAATGAAAAACTGTTTTTT.